This entry lists 25 T cell receptor beta chains sequenced from one sample in a study of glioma-infiltrating T cells after dendritic cell vaccination. Time point specified: after dendritic cell vaccination, including at tumor progression/relapse. The assay was immunoSEQ multiplex PCR, and TCRdb's table has in-frame clones only and misses some. The sample shows more than 20,000 clones, under 90% of them seen only once. Sequencing was performed on blood, taken after dendritic cell vaccination. These receptors were obtained from a human donor with glioblastoma.

This sequence joins TRBV6-5 and TRBJ2-7; 12 nucleotides match TRBD2. The CDR3 runs 15 residues. V dropped 5 bases and J dropped 7; count of bases not matched to a gene: 9. Germline V gene sequence: CDR1 MNHEY, CDR2 SVGAGI. The CDR3 loop is CASSHLAGGSGEQYF. The CDR3 DNA reads TGTGCCAGCAGTCACCTAGCGGGGGGGAGTGGGGAGCAGTACTTC.

The CDR3 here is CASSISSGDTQYF. The CDR3, as DNA: TGTGCCAGCAGCATATCCTCAGGGGATACGCAGTATTTT. The chain is built from TRBV7-6 and TRBJ2-3; tentatively, D is TRBD1 (5 bases). The CDR3 contains 13 residues. The ends were cut back, 5 bases at V and 6 bases at J, with 12 bases in the middle. In germline, CDR1 is SGHVS, CDR2 FNYEAQ.

The J gene is TRBJ2-7, the V gene TRBV21-1; the DNA was not used to check the table's D call, TRBD2. TRBV21-1 constitutes a pseudogene. The CDR3 totals 17 residues. Written as DNA, the CDR3 is TGTGCCAGCAGCGGCCGGCGCGGCCAGCCTTATTCCTACGAGCAGTACTTC. Its protein product is CASSGRRGQPYSYEQYF.

The chain links TRBV6-6 to TRBJ2-5; D may be TRBD2 (6 bases). V shed 5 bases and J shed 4 bases, with 11 bases lying between them. The CDR3 sequence is 13 residues long. CDR1 is MNHNY, CDR2 SVGAGI, per germline (reference sequence). CDR3 nucleotides: TGTGCCAGCAGTAAGGGAGGAGGAGAGACCCAGTACTTC. Its protein is CASSKGGGETQYF.

The chain is built from TRBV5-6 and TRBJ1-1, with TRBD1 identical over 10 bases. Per germline, CDR1 SGHDT and CDR2 YYEEEE. V was pared by 2 bases and J by 10 bases, with 5 bases of the junction left unmatched. This CDR3 contains 13 residues. The CDR3 region is CASSFGTGERAFF. CDR3 DNA: TGTGCCAGCAGCTTTGGGACAGGGGAACGAGCTTTCTTT.

This rearrangement joins TRBV27 to TRBJ2-7, with 10 bases that match TRBD1. V shed 3 bases and J 5 bases; nucleotides not matched to a gene: 1. In germline, CDR1 is MNHEY, CDR2 SMNVEV (reference sequence). The CDR3 consists of 13 residues. The CDR3 loop reads CASSFGQGDEQYF. The CDR3 DNA reads TGTGCCAGCAGTTTTGGACAGGGGGACGAGCAGTACTTC.

In the case of this clone: Other DNA sequences in the sample encode the same CDR3. The chain is built from TRBV13 and TRBJ1-6; TRBD1 is a possible D gene (6 bases). CDR3 size: 16 residues. The V gene's germline CDR1 is PRHDT and CDR2 FYEKMQ (reference sequence). Trimming stripped 4 bases from V and 5 bases from J, with 15 bases between. In nucleotides, the CDR3 is TGTGCCAGCAGCTCCCGGGACAACCCTAATAATTCACCCCTCCACTTT. Amino acids: CASSSRDNPNNSPLHF.

This clone has only a few counts. V is TRBV5-6 and J is TRBJ1-5; tentatively, D is TRBD1 (5 bases). The V and J ends lost 1 base and 5 bases respectively, with 13 bases between them. The V gene's germline CDR1 is SGHDT and CDR2 YYEEEE. The CDR3 runs 15 residues. The CDR3: CASSLSAGRDQPQHF. The DNA for the CDR3 is TGTGCCAGCAGCTTGAGCGCGGGGCGAGATCAGCCCCAGCATTTT.

The chain links TRBV6-5 to TRBJ2-7, with TRBD1 matching over 12 bases. J gave up 7 bases and V 5 bases, and 6 bases lay outside the gene matches. This CDR3 comprises 14 residues. CDR1 is MNHEY and CDR2 is SVGAGI in the germline V gene. The CDR3 spells CASSRDRGLGEQYF. CDR3 nucleotides: TGTGCCAGCAGTAGGGACAGGGGGCTTGGTGAGCAGTACTTC.

The chain combines TRBV19 with TRBJ2-7; TRBD1 matches at 7 bases. The trim removed 4 bases at V and 5 bases at J, leaving 11 bases unmatched. The germline V gene encodes CDR1 LNHDA and CDR2 SQIVND (reference sequence). CDR3 length: 15 residues. CDR3 in amino acids: CASSNPGTGDHEQYF. CDR3 nucleotides: TGTGCCAGTAGTAACCCCGGCACAGGGGATCACGAGCAGTACTTC.

The table lists this clone with a count of one. The J gene is TRBJ1-2, the V gene TRBV5-4; no reliable D call. V was cut by 4 bases and J by 4 bases, with 17 bases left in between. Germline CDR1 is SGHNT and CDR2 is YYREEE (reference sequence). The CDR3 runs 15 residues. CDR3 coding DNA: TGTGCCAGCAGCCCCCAAGGCCGGGAATTCTATGGCTACACCTTC. It codes for CASSPQGREFYGYTF.

CDR3 sequence: CSVQKGQGVDYEQYF. CDR3 nucleotide sequence: TGCAGCGTCCAAAAGGGACAGGGGGTTGACTACGAGCAGTACTTC. V and J are TRBV29-1 and TRBJ2-7, with TRBD1 identical over 11 bases. Germline lookup yields CDR1 SQVTM and CDR2 ANQGSEA. Germline trimming cut 6 bases from V and 3 bases from J; bases unmatched to any gene: 10. This CDR3 has 15 amino acids.

The rearrangement joins TRBV5-1 to TRBJ2-1; D gene unclear. The CDR3 contains 11 residues. Germline V CDR1 and CDR2: SGHRS, YFSETQ. V was cut by 2 bases and J by 8 bases, with 5 bases left in between. The CDR3 region is CASSFSDEQFF. CDR3 sequence (DNA): TGCGCCAGCAGCTTTAGTGATGAGCAGTTCTTC. The full variable domain, in which reference TRBV5-1 and TRBJ2-1 provide the parts outside the CDR3, is KAGVTQTPRYLIKTRGQQVTLSCSPISGHRSVSWYQQTPGQGLQFLFEYFSETQRNKGNFPGRFSGRQFSNSRSEMNVSTLELGDSALYLCASSFSDEQFFGPGTRLTVL.

The chain uses TRBV7-2 and TRBJ2-3, with no clear D. The length of the CDR3 is 14 residues. Trimming removed 3 bases at V and 4 bases at J, with 11 bases between. Germline CDR1 is SGHTA and CDR2 is FQGNSA. DNA for the CDR3: TGTGCCAGCAGCTTCTATAAGCTTTCAGATACGCAGTATTTT. Its translation: CASSFYKLSDTQYF.

This clone was seen a single time. This chain links TRBV7-9 with TRBJ2-1; 10 bases are shared with TRBD1. Trimming took 5 bases from V and 4 from J; bases not matched to a gene: 8. Germline CDR1 SEHNR, CDR2 FQNEAQ (reference sequence). This CDR3 region has 16 residues. In DNA form, the CDR3 reads TGTGCCAGCAGCCGTAGCCTGGGACAGGGGTACAATGAGCAGTTCTTC. Protein product: CASSRSLGQGYNEQFF.

The chain uses TRBV7-6 and TRBJ1-2; 8 nucleotides line up with TRBD1. CDR3 size: 13 residues. V lost 5 bases, J lost 8 bases, and 7 bases stayed unmatched. CDR1 and CDR2 (germline): SGHVS, FNYEAQ. The CDR3 coding sequence is TGTGCCAGCAGCCCTGACAGGGGAAGCGGCTACACCTTC. Encoded protein: CASSPDRGSGYTF.

The chain couples TRBV18 to TRBJ2-7, with TRBD1 matching over 8 bases. Germline V gene lookup returns CDR1 KGHSH and CDR2 LQKENI. J was trimmed by 1 base and V by 3 bases; bases with no gene match: 2. The CDR3 runs 14 residues. The CDR3 sequence: CASSPTGASYEQYF. CDR3 nucleotide sequence: TGTGCCAGCTCACCGACAGGGGCGTCCTACGAGCAGTACTTC.

J is TRBJ2-2 and V is TRBV7-2, with D maybe TRBD2 (5 bases). Germline V CDR1 and CDR2: SGHTA, FQGNSA. The CDR3 loop spans 14 amino acids. The germline V and J ends were trimmed by 3 bases and 6 bases, with 11 bases remaining between them. CDR3 sequence reads: CASSFTSSPGELFF. In nucleotides, the CDR3 is TGTGCCAGCAGCTTTACTAGTTCCCCCGGGGAGCTGTTTTTT.

This clone has just one count. The chain joins TRBV7-9 to TRBJ1-1; no clear D gene. CDR1 SEHNR and CDR2 FQNEAQ come from the germline V gene (reference sequence). The CDR3 totals 15 residues. V shed 6 bases and J shed 3 bases, with 17 bases lying between them. CDR3 amino acids: CASRTSGIGDTEAFF. The CDR3 nucleotides read TGTGCCAGCAGAACATCGGGGATCGGCGACACTGAAGCTTTCTTT. Complete variable domain (other parts from reference TRBV7-9 and TRBJ1-1): DTGVSQNPRHKITKRGQNVTFRCDPISEHNRLYWYRQTLGQGPEFLTYFQNEAQLEKSRLLSDRFSAERPKGSFSTLEIQRTEQGDSAMYLCASRTSGIGDTEAFFGQGTRLTVV.

The rearrangement links TRBV7-2 to TRBJ1-2; no firm D call. This CDR3 contains 14 residues. Trimming stripped 1 base from V and 7 bases from J, with 13 bases between. Per germline, CDR1 SGHTA and CDR2 FQGNSA. In DNA, the CDR3 is TGTGCCAGCAGCTTAGTCACGGGTACCGGTGGCTACACCTTC. The encoded protein is CASSLVTGTGGYTF.

This clone was counted only a few times. The V gene is TRBV4-1, the J gene TRBJ2-4, with 7 bases identical to TRBD2. The CDR3 runs to 17 residues. V shed 1 base and J 4 bases; nucleotides not matched to a gene: 10. Germline CDR1 and CDR2: MGHRA and YSYEKL. The chain's CDR3 is CASSQGEEGRVKNIQYF. The CDR3 DNA sequence: TGCGCCAGCAGCCAAGGCGAGGAGGGGAGGGTTAAAAACATTCAGTACTTC.

This chain joins TRBV18 and TRBJ2-1, with a possible D match to TRBD2 (6 bases). Between the trimmed V and J ends, which lost 3 bases and 4 bases, there was a span of 10 bases. Per germline, CDR1 KGHSH and CDR2 LQKENI. This CDR3 contains 14 residues. The CDR3 region is CASSPRRGYNEQFF. CDR3 nucleotide sequence: TGTGCCAGCTCACCCCGGCGGGGATACAATGAGCAGTTCTTC.

The V call is TRBV19, the J call TRBJ1-1; no clear D. V shed 8 bases and J shed 6 bases, with 10 bases lying between them. Germline-derived CDR1 and CDR2 are LNHDA and SQIVND (reference sequence). The CDR3 runs to 11 residues. CDR3 DNA sequence: TGTGCCAGTGGGAGGAGGCCTGAAGCTTTCTTT. It specifies CASGRRPEAFF.

This clone was observed a single time. V and J are TRBV10-3 and TRBJ1-4, with D possibly TRBD1 on 6 matching bases. The CDR3 has 15 amino acids. The ends were cut back, 2 bases at V and 5 bases at J, with 12 bases in the middle. CDR1 is ENHRY, CDR2 SYGVKD, per germline. CDR3: CAISELDRHNEKLFF. The DNA for the CDR3 is TGTGCCATCAGTGAGCTAGACAGGCACAATGAAAAACTGTTTTTT.

This sequence joins TRBV7-9 and TRBJ2-2; TRBD1 aligns across 9 bases. Trimming took 6 bases from V and 7 from J; bases not matched to a gene: 9. The CDR3 extends over 15 amino acids. Germline V gives CDR1 SEHNR, CDR2 FQNEAQ (reference sequence). CDR3: CASRSPGQGIGELFF. CDR3 coding DNA: TGTGCCAGCAGAAGTCCGGGACAGGGAATCGGGGAGCTGTTTTTT.